The rows below give T cell receptor beta chains drawn from one sample of a study of CD8 T cells in Susac syndrome. TCRdb used MiXCR to reprocess the immunoSEQ multiplex PCR reads, holding one entry per CDR3 protein. The sample comprises almost 450,000 distinct CDR3 sequences, approximately 89% of which are singletons, and 0.09% to 0.15% rests with the top ten. Input material: CD8+ T cells from PBMCs. Every receptor here comes from a human donor with multiple sclerosis. The CDR3 runs from the conserved cysteine through the conserved F or W. The order of the fields is J gene, V gene, D gene, clone size, CDR3 protein, CDR3 DNA. A D gene is named only where the DNA matches it firmly. Some rows have no size entry. The others give once, few or many, or a class for an expanded clone.

TRBJ1-1,TRBV4-1,TRBD1,NA,CASSQEPGQSYTEAFF,TGCGCCAGCAGCCAAGAACCGGGACAGTCGTACACTGAAGCTTTCTTT
TRBJ1-5,TRBV2,NA,NA,CASSEYLDGLYSNQPQHF,TGTGCCAGCAGTGAATATTTGGACGGCTTATATAGCAATCAGCCCCAGCATTTT
TRBJ2-1,TRBV7-3,NA,NA,CASSLTSRSPYNEQFF,TGTGCCAGCAGCTTAACGAGCAGGAGTCCCTACAATGAGCAGTTCTTC
TRBJ2-1,TRBV6-1,TRBD2,NA,CASRAAGGPEQFF,TGTGCCAGCAGGGCAGCGGGGGGCCCGGAGCAGTTCTTC
TRBJ2-2,TRBV6-5,TRBD1,once,CASSYSITGEDNTGELFF,TGTGCCAGCAGTTACTCGATCACAGGGGAAGATAACACCGGGGAGCTGTTTTTT
TRBJ2-1,TRBV28,NA,NA,CASSSPREFSSYNEQFF,TGTGCCAGCAGTTCTCCAAGGGAATTTAGCTCCTACAATGAGCAGTTCTTC
TRBJ1-1,TRBV27,NA,few,CASSFAQNTEAFF,TGTGCCAGCAGTTTCGCACAGAACACTGAAGCTTTCTTT
TRBJ1-1,TRBV29-1,NA,NA,CSVEFRDTEAFF,TGCAGCGTTGAGTTCAGAGACACTGAAGCTTTCTTT
TRBJ2-1,TRBV6-9,TRBD2,NA,CASRLAGGPGNEQFF,TGTGCCAGCAGGTTAGCGGGGGGGCCTGGCAATGAGCAGTTCTTC
TRBJ1-2,TRBV9,TRBD1,NA,CASSVEGTGGDNYGYTF,TGTGCCAGCAGCGTAGAGGGGACAGGGGGCGACAACTATGGCTACACCTTC
TRBJ2-7,TRBV2,TRBD2,NA,CASSGGGEEQYF,TGTGCCAGCAGTGGGGGGGGAGAGGAGCAGTACTTC
TRBJ2-6,TRBV15,NA,NA,CATSSLTDPRGANVLTF,TGTGCCACCAGCAGCCTTACTGACCCGAGGGGGGCCAACGTCCTGACTTTC
TRBJ2-2,TRBV28,NA,NA,CASSSGSWVPLRGELFF,NA
TRBJ2-1,TRBV27,NA,NA,CASSPFGEGYNEQFF,TGTGCCAGCAGCCCCTTCGGGGAAGGCTACAATGAGCAGTTCTTC
TRBJ1-1,TRBV19,NA,NA,CASSIVLGGSEAFF,TGTGCCAGTAGTATCGTACTCGGGGGTTCTGAAGCTTTCTTT
TRBJ1-1,TRBV6-1,NA,NA,CASSEEAVGEAFF,TGTGCCAGCAGTGAGGAGGCGGTGGGTGAAGCTTTCTTT
TRBJ1-1,TRBV12-3/TRBV12-4,NA,few,CASSLSDTEAFF,TGTGCCAGCAGTTTATCTGACACTGAAGCTTTCTTT
TRBJ2-1,TRBV6-5,TRBD2,NA,CASSYPPGLAGGNEQFF,TGTGCCAGCAGTTACCCTCCTGGACTAGCGGGAGGCAATGAGCAGTTCTTC
TRBJ1-1,TRBV6-1,TRBD1,NA,CASSEPGTGNTEAFF,TGTGCCAGCAGTGAACCCGGGACAGGGAACACTGAAGCTTTCTTT
TRBJ2-3,TRBV27,TRBD2,NA,CASSWDYTDTQYF,TGTGCCAGCAGTTGGGACTACACAGATACGCAGTATTTT
TRBJ1-2,TRBV2,NA,NA,CASISTERGNYGYTF,TGTGCCAGCATTTCAACGGAGCGAGGGAACTATGGCTACACCTTC
TRBJ2-5,TRBV28,TRBD2,once,CASSFQGLAGVGRETQYF,TGTGCCAGCAGTTTCCAAGGACTAGCGGGAGTCGGGAGAGAGACCCAGTACTTC
TRBJ1-2,TRBV29-1,TRBD1,NA,CSVEDRDSEYYGYTF,TGCAGCGTTGAAGATCGGGACAGCGAGTACTATGGCTACACCTTC
TRBJ2-1,TRBV7-2,NA,NA,CASSFDTTTYNEQFF,TGTGCCAGCAGCTTTGACACCACAACCTACAATGAGCAGTTCTTC
TRBJ2-1,TRBV27,TRBD1,NA,CASRERGPDEQFF,TGTGCCAGCAGAGAGAGGGGGCCGGATGAGCAGTTCTTC
TRBJ2-3,TRBV10-1,TRBD1,NA,CASSESIWARQGHTDTQYF,TGCGCCAGCAGTGAGAGTATATGGGCCCGACAGGGCCACACAGATACGCAGTATTTT
TRBJ1-4,TRBV6-1,TRBD1,few,CASSEKGAGGVEKLFF,TGTGCCAGCAGTGAAAAGGGTGCAGGGGGAGTTGAAAAACTGTTTTTT
TRBJ2-3,TRBV6-5,TRBD2,NA,CASSYSTSGRRADTQYF,TGTGCCAGCAGTTACTCGACTAGCGGGAGGAGGGCAGATACGCAGTATTTT
TRBJ1-3,TRBV9,NA,NA,CASSEDSFSGKNTIYF,TGTGCCAGCAGCGAAGACAGCTTCTCTGGTAAAAACACCATATATTTT
TRBJ1-2,TRBV9,NA,NA,CASSLSEGAGYTF,TGTGCCAGCAGCCTCAGCGAAGGGGCTGGCTACACCTTC
TRBJ2-3,TRBV24-1,NA,few,CATSDFGDTQYF,TGTGCCACCAGTGATTTTGGGGATACGCAGTATTTT
TRBJ1-5,TRBV27,NA,NA,CASSPRSQGGDQPQHF,TGTGCCAGCAGCCCCCGATCACAGGGAGGCGATCAGCCCCAGCATTTT
TRBJ1-6,TRBV27,NA,NA,CASSFARYSPLHF,TGTGCCAGCAGTTTTGCCAGATACTCACCCCTCCACTTT
TRBJ2-5,TRBV19,NA,NA,CASSIDGGGQETQYF,TGTGCCAGTAGTATCGATGGTGGCGGGCAAGAGACCCAGTACTTC
TRBJ1-1,TRBV4-1,NA,NA,CASSQQSQGGNEAFF,TGCGCCAGCAGCCAACAATCTCAGGGTGGTAATGAAGCTTTCTTT
TRBJ2-1,TRBV28,TRBD2,NA,CASSSTSGRADEQFF,TGTGCCAGCAGTTCCACTAGCGGGAGGGCGGATGAGCAGTTCTTC
TRBJ1-2,TRBV4-1,NA,NA,CASSQPGGQLDYGYTF,TGCGCCAGCAGCCAACCGGGCGGACAGTTAGATTATGGCTACACCTTC
TRBJ1-1,TRBV5-4,NA,many,CASSLGVTEAFF,TGTGCCAGCAGCTTGGGGGTCACTGAAGCTTTCTTT
TRBJ2-3,TRBV2,TRBD2,NA,CASSERLAGAPVDTQYF,TGTGCCAGCAGTGAGCGATTAGCGGGAGCGCCCGTCGATACGCAGTATTTT
TRBJ2-5,TRBV5-1,TRBD1,once,CASSFGTGGFQETQYF,TGCGCCAGCAGCTTCGGGACAGGGGGATTCCAAGAGACCCAGTACTTC
TRBJ2-2,TRBV30,TRBD2,NA,CASSREGSPGELFF,TGTGCCTCCTCTCGGGAGGGCTCTCCCGGGGAGCTGTTTTTT
TRBJ1-1,TRBV4-2,NA,NA,CASSSLGARNRDTTEAFF,TGTGCCAGCAGCTCGCTGGGGGCAAGAAACAGGGATACCACTGAAGCTTTCTTT
TRBJ2-3,TRBV19,NA,few,CASNGGTSTDTQYF,TGTGCCAGTAATGGCGGAACTAGCACAGATACGCAGTATTTT
TRBJ2-7,TRBV27,NA,NA,CASGTQGYEQYF,TGTGCCAGCGGAACCCAGGGCTACGAGCAGTACTTC
TRBJ2-2,TRBV6-6,NA,NA,CASSYEGAGELFF,TGTGCCAGCAGTTACGAGGGGGCCGGGGAGCTGTTTTTT
TRBJ2-2,TRBV9,NA,NA,CASSVEGMAGATGELFF,TGTGCCAGCAGCGTAGAGGGGATGGCGGGGGCCACCGGGGAGCTGTTTTTT
TRBJ2-1,TRBV12-3/TRBV12-4,NA,few,CASSLLRNEQFF,TGTGCCAGCAGTTTATTGAGGAATGAGCAGTTCTTC
TRBJ2-7,TRBV13,TRBD1,NA,CASSQSDRESYEQYF,TGTGCCAGCAGCCAAAGTGACAGGGAGTCATACGAGCAGTACTTC
TRBJ2-7,TRBV7-6,TRBD1,NA,CASSPPGTGAGEQYF,TGTGCCAGCAGCCCCCCAGGGACAGGGGCCGGAGAGCAGTACTTC